This T cell receptor beta chain emerged from a study of control samples from healthy donors and cancer patients. This CDR3 contains 16 residues. Trimming shortened V by 0 bases and J by 5 bases, and 17 bases separated the two germline ends. The germline V gene has CDR1 SGDLS and CDR2 YYNGEE. Generated by immunoSEQ multiplex PCR, the TCRdb table keeps only in-frame clones and is missing some. The table includes about 98,000 clones, approximately 80% detected once. Sequences were obtained from blood. This rearrangement joins TRBV9 to TRBJ2-5; TRBD2 might be the D (6 bases). The receptor was isolated from a woman in her 30s in good health. The CDR3 protein is CASSVGDSALGETQYF. CDR3 in DNA: TGTGCCAGCAGCGTAGGGGACTCAGCCTTGGGGGAGACCCAGTACTTC.